These 22 T cell receptor beta chains share one sample of origin, sequenced in a study of cytomegalovirus exposure and HLA in healthy donors. Amplification used 60 Vbeta primers and 13 Jbeta primers. Only in-frame clones appear in the TCRdb table, and some are missing; sequencing was by immunoSEQ multiplex PCR. Of some 130,000 clones in the sample, roughly four fifths were seen once. The sample consisted of PBMCs. The receptors stem from a woman aged 50 to 60 in good health and CMV-seronegative.

V gene TRBV21-1 combines with J gene TRBJ2-7; the table's D call of TRBD1 was not tested on the DNA. TRBV21-1 is termed a pseudogene. CDR3 length equals 18 residues. Here the CDR3 reads CASSKDLVAGSKFYEQYV. CDR3 coding DNA: TGTGCCAGCAGCAAAGACCTGGTCGCAGGGTCGAAGTTTTACGAGCAGTACGTC.

CDR3 coding DNA: TGCAGCGGGACCGGGGGAGTTGACTATGGCTACACCTTC. Its protein product is CSGTGGVDYGYTF. The chain has TRBV29-1 and TRBJ1-2; maybe TRBD1 (5 bases). Germline lookup yields CDR1 SQVTM and CDR2 ANQGSEA. CDR3 length equals 13 residues. V lost 7 bases, J lost 3 bases, and 15 bases lay in between.

The J gene is TRBJ1-1, the V gene TRBV5-1, with TRBD1 matching 9 bases. From germline, CDR1 is SGHRS and CDR2 YFSETQ. The CDR3 has 14 residues. The V segment lost 4 bases and the J segment 4 bases; nucleotides outside the gene matches: 5. The CDR3 loop reads CASSHGTGRTEAFF. The CDR3 nucleotides are TGCGCCAGCAGCCACGGGACAGGGCGCACTGAAGCTTTCTTT. Together with reference TRBV5-1 and TRBJ1-1, the CDR3 gives the full variable domain: KAGVTQTPRYLIKTRGQQVTLSCSPISGHRSVSWYQQTPGQGLQFLFEYFSETQRNKGNFPGRFSGRQFSNSRSEMNVSTLELGDSALYLCASSHGTGRTEAFFGQGTRLTVV.

V is TRBV5-1 and J is TRBJ2-2; 7 positions match TRBD1. The J segment lost 4 bases and the V segment lost 4 bases, leaving 7 bases of the junction unmatched. This CDR3 is 15 amino acids long. Germline CDR1 reads SGHRS; CDR2 reads YFSETQ. CDR3 loop: CASSEQGLATGELFF. CDR3 nucleotides: TGCGCCAGCAGCGAACAGGGGTTGGCCACCGGGGAGCTGTTTTTT.

The genes are TRBV2 and TRBJ1-1; tentative D call: TRBD1 (5 bases). In germline, CDR1 is SNHLY, CDR2 FYNNEI. V was shortened by 2 bases and J by 3 bases, with 7 bases between the two germline ends. This CDR3 comprises 13 residues. CDR3 in DNA: TGTGCCAGCAGTGAACAGGGTCACACTGAAGCTTTCTTT. Its protein is CASSEQGHTEAFF.

The rearrangement links TRBV7-4 to TRBJ2-1; TRBD2 aligns across 10 bases. This CDR3 comprises 17 residues. In germline, CDR1 is SGHVT, CDR2 SQSDAQ. J lost 9 bases, V lost 1 base, and 12 bases had no gene match. For the CDR3, the DNA is TGTGCCAGCAGCTTAGTATTTAGAGCGGGAGGGCCTCGTGAGCAGTTCTTC. It encodes CASSLVFRAGGPREQFF.

This clone was seen a handful of times. V usage is TRBV11-1 and J usage is TRBJ2-7; possibly TRBD1 for D (6 bases). The germline gives CDR1 SGHAT, CDR2 FQDESV (reference sequence). V lost 6 bases and J 2 bases, leaving 14 bases between the germline ends. This CDR3 region has 14 residues. In DNA form, the CDR3 reads TGTGCCAGCAGTCCGGACAGTAGAGCCTACGAGCAGTACGTC. This encodes CASSPDSRAYEQYV.

V gene TRBV28 combines with J gene TRBJ1-2; D ambiguous. This CDR3 comprises 12 residues. Deletions cut 8 bases from V and 6 bases from J, with 13 bases between. Germline V gives CDR1 MDHEN, CDR2 SYDVKM. The CDR3 sequence is CASSITGNGYTF. The DNA of the CDR3 is TGTGCCAGCTCCATAACGGGGAATGGCTACACCTTC.

This clone was recorded a few times. The chain carries TRBV9 and TRBJ2-1, with TRBD2 matching 15 bases. CDR1 and CDR2 (germline): SGDLS, YYNGEE. The CDR3 totals 18 residues. The V gene end was trimmed by 1 base and the J gene end by 3 bases; junction bases not matched to a gene: 5. For the CDR3, the DNA is TGTGCCAGCAGCGTATCCCCGGGACTAGCGGGAGGCTACAATGAGCAGTTCTTC. It yields the protein CASSVSPGLAGGYNEQFF. The full variable domain, completed using reference TRBV9 and TRBJ2-1, is DSGVTQTPKHLITATGQRVTLRCSPRSGDLSVYWYQQSLDQGLQFLIQYYNGEERAKGNILERFSAQQFPDLHSELNLSSLELGDSALYFCASSVSPGLAGGYNEQFFGPGTRLTVL.

The chain combines TRBV28 with TRBJ1-5; D is undetermined. The CDR3 is 13 amino acids. V lost 6 bases and J 1 base, leaving 7 bases between the germline ends. The germline V gene has CDR1 MDHEN and CDR2 SYDVKM. The CDR3 coding sequence is TGTGCCAGCAGCCTATACAGCAATCAGCCCCAGCATTTT. Protein: CASSLYSNQPQHF.

The V and J genes are TRBV9 and TRBJ1-3; a possible D gene is TRBD1 (5 bases). CDR3 length: 15 residues. In germline, CDR1 is SGDLS, CDR2 YYNGEE. The germline V and J ends were trimmed by 0 bases and 0 bases, with 7 bases remaining between them. CDR3 bases: TGTGCCAGCAGCGTAGGACAGATCTCTGGAAACACCATATATTTT. Residues: CASSVGQISGNTIYF.

This chain links TRBV6-6 with TRBJ2-2; no reliable D call. Germline assignment: CDR1 MNHNY and CDR2 SVGAGI (reference sequence). The V gene lost 5 bases and the J gene lost 6 bases, with 13 bases spanning the gap. The CDR3 has 14 residues. The CDR3 coding sequence is TGTGCCAGCAGTCCCTTTTTAGAGTCCGGGGAGCTGTTTTTT. It encodes CASSPFLESGELFF.

The CDR3 here is CASSLGVGGTSAEKLFF. The CDR3 region has the DNA TGTGCCAGCAGCTTGGGAGTGGGGGGGACGTCCGCTGAAAAACTGTTTTTT. J is TRBJ1-4 and V is TRBV5-6; maybe TRBD1 (5 bases). The CDR3 is made up of 17 amino acids. Trimming removed 0 bases from V and 7 bases from J, with 19 bases in between. Germline V gene data show CDR1 as SGHDT and CDR2 as YYEEEE.

The chain is built from TRBV5-1 and TRBJ2-6, with 7 bases identical to TRBD1. The CDR3 sequence is 17 residues long. The ends lost 0 bases at V and 0 bases at J; junction bases unmatched: 3. Germline CDR1 and CDR2: SGHRS and YFSETQ. The CDR3 region is CASSLAGGISGANVLTF. The CDR3 DNA follows: TGCGCCAGCAGCTTGGCAGGGGGAATCTCTGGGGCCAACGTCCTGACTTTC.

For this clone: The junction differs from germline at one of its ends, possibly a read error. Other nucleotide sequences in the sample specify the same CDR3. This chain links TRBV6-5 with TRBJ1-2; a possible D gene is TRBD1 (5 bases). In germline, CDR1 is MNHEY, CDR2 SVGAGI. The CDR3 length is 16 residues. CDR3 sequence (DNA): TGCGCCAGCAGTTACTACCAGGGTTTTACTAACTATGGCTACACCTTC. Translating gives CASSYYQGFTNYGYTF.

The CDR3, as DNA: TGTGCCAGCTCCAGGACAGGGTGGAACGAGCAGTACTTC. Protein: CASSRTGWNEQYF. V is TRBV27 and J is TRBJ2-7; 8 bases are a match to TRBD1. Germline V lookup: CDR1 MNHEY, CDR2 SMNVEV (reference sequence). CDR3 size: 13 residues. With V trimmed by 8 bases and J by 5 bases, 8 bases remained unmatched.

This clone has a handful of counts. The rearrangement uses TRBV7-2 and TRBJ2-7; the match to TRBD2 covers 7 bases. With 3 bases clipped from V and 0 bases from J, the junction kept 5 bases outside the gene matches. CDR1 is SGHTA, CDR2 FQGNSA, per germline. The CDR3 length is 15 residues. The CDR3 nucleotides read TGTGCCAGCAGCTTCGCTAGCGGTAACTCCTACGAGCAGTACTTC. Protein: CASSFASGNSYEQYF. The variable domain in full, completed from reference TRBV7-2 and TRBJ2-7, reads GAGVSQSPSNKVTEKGKDVELRCDPISGHTALYWYRQSLGQGLEFLIYFQGNSAPDKSGLPSDRFSAERTGGSVSTLTIQRTQQEDSAVYLCASSFASGNSYEQYFGPGTRLTVT.

The gene calls are TRBV4-2 and TRBJ1-1; D gene uncertain. Trimming took 0 bases from V and 4 from J, leaving 6 bases between them. The CDR3 spans 13 residues. Per the germline V gene, CDR1 is LGHNA and CDR2 is YNFKEQ. The CDR3 region has the DNA TGTGCCAGCAGCCAAGATTCCAGCACTGAAGCTTTCTTT. Translation gives CASSQDSSTEAFF.

The V and J genes are TRBV2 and TRBJ1-5; 7 bases agree with TRBD1. V trimming: 6 bases; J trimming: 7 bases; junction bases outside the gene matches: 9. Germline CDR1 reads SNHLY; CDR2 reads FYNNEI. This CDR3 is 14 amino acids long. This chain's CDR3 is CASSSDRARQPQHF. The CDR3 DNA is TGTGCCAGCAGCTCAGACAGGGCCCGGCAGCCCCAGCATTTT.

V usage is TRBV2 and J usage is TRBJ2-1; 11 bases fit TRBD2. J lost 6 bases, V lost 4 bases, and 17 bases had no gene match. The CDR3 spans 19 residues. From germline, CDR1 is SNHLY and CDR2 FYNNEI. This CDR3 reads CASSVVWAQTSGILNEQFF. The CDR3 DNA sequence: TGTGCCAGCAGTGTTGTCTGGGCGCAGACTAGCGGGATTCTCAATGAGCAGTTCTTC.

V is TRBV7-2 and J is TRBJ2-1; 12 positions match TRBD2. The CDR3 runs 16 residues. J lost 3 bases, V lost 4 bases, and 4 bases had no gene match. The germline V gene encodes CDR1 SGHTA and CDR2 FQGNSA. Here the CDR3 reads CASSSQTSGGYNEQFF. DNA of the CDR3: TGTGCCAGCAGCTCCCAGACTAGCGGGGGCTACAATGAGCAGTTCTTC.

The chain uses TRBV10-3 and TRBJ1-6; weak D call: TRBD1 (6 bases). This CDR3 comprises 13 residues. V was clipped by 6 bases and J by 8 bases, with 11 bases between them. Germline values: CDR1 ENHRY, CDR2 SYGVKD. The CDR3 region is CAIRTGLDSPLHF. CDR3 bases: TGTGCCATCAGAACAGGGCTGGATTCACCCCTCCACTTT.